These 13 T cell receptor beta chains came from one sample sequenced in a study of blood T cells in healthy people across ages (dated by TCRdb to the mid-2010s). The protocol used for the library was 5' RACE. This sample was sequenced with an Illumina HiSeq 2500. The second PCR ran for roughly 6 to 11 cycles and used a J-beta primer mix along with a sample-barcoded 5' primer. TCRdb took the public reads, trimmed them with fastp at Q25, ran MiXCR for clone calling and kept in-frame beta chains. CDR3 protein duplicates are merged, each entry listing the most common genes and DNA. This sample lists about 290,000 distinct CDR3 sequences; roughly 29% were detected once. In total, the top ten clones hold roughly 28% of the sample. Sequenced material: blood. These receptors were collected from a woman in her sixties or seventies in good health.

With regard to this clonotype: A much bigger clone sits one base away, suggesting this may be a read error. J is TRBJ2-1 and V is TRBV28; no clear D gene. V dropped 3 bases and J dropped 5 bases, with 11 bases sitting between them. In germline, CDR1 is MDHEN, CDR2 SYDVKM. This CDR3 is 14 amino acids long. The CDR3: CASSFSRYHNEQFF. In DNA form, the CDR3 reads TGTGCCAGCAGTTTTTCCAGGTACCACAATGAGCAGTTCTTC.

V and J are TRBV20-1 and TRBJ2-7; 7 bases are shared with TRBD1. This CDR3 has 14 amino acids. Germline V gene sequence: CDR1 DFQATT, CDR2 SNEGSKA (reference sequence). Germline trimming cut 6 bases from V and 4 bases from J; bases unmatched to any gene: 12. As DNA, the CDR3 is TGCAGTGCCAGCGAGGGGGCCCGGGGTTACGAGCAGTACTTC. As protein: CSASEGARGYEQYF.

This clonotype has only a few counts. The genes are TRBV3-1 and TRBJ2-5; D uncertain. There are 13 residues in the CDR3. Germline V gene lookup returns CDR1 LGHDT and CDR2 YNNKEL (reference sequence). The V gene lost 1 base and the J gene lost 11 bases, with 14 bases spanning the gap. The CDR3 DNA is TGTGCCAGCAGCCAAGGAGAACCAGGAGTGCAGTACTTC. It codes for CASSQGEPGVQYF.

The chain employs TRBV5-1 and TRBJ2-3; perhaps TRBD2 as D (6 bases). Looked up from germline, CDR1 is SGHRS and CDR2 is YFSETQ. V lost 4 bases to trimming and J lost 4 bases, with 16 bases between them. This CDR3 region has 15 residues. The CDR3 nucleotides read TGCGCCAGCAGCGCAAGTGGGGAGGTTGCAGATACGCAGTATTTT. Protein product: CASSASGEVADTQYF.

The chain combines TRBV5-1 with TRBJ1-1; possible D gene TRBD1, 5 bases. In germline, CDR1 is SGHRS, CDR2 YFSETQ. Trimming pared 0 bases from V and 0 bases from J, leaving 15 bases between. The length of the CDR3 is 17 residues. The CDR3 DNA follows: TGCGCCAGCAGCTTGGCCGTAGGGCAGGGCGTGAACACTGAAGCTTTCTTT. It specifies CASSLAVGQGVNTEAFF. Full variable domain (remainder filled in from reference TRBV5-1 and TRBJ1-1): KAGVTQTPRYLIKTRGQQVTLSCSPISGHRSVSWYQQTPGQGLQFLFEYFSETQRNKGNFPGRFSGRQFSNSRSEMNVSTLELGDSALYLCASSLAVGQGVNTEAFFGQGTRLTVV.

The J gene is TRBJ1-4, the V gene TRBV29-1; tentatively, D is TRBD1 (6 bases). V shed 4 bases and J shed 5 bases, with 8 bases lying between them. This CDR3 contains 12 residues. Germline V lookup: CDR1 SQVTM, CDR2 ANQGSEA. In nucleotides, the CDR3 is TGCAGCGTTGCCGGGACAAATGAAAAACTGTTTTTT. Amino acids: CSVAGTNEKLFF.

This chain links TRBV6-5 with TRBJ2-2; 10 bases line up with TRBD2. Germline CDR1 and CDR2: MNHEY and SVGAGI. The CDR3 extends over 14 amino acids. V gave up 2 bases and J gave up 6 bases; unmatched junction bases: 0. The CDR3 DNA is TGTGCCAGCAGTTACAGCGGGAGGGCCGGGGAGCTGTTTTTT. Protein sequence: CASSYSGRAGELFF.

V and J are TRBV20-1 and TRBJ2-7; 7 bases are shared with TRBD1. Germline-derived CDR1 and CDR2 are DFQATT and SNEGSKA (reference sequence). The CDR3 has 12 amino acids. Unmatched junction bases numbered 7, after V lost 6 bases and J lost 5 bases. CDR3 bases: TGCAGTGCACCCGGACAGGTCCACGAGCAGTACTTC. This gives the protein CSAPGQVHEQYF.

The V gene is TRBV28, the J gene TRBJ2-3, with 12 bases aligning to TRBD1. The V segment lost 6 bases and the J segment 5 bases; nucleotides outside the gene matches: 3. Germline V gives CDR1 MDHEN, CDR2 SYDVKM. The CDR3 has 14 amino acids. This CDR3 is CASSGTGGKDTQYF. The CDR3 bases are TGTGCCAGCAGCGGGACAGGGGGCAAAGATACGCAGTATTTT. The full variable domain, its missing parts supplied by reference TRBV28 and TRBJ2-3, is DVKVTQSSRYLVKRTGEKVFLECVQDMDHENMFWYRQDPGLGLRLIYFSYDVKMKEKGDIPEGYSVSREKKERFSLILESASTNQTSMYLCASSGTGGKDTQYFGPGTRLTVL.

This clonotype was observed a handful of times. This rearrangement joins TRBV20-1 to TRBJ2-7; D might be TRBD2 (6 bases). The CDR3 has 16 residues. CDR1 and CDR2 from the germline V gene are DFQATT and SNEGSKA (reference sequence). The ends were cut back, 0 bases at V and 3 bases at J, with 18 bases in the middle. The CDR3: CSARDPSAGLGYEQYF. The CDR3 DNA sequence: TGCAGTGCTAGAGATCCCTCGGCGGGACTCGGCTACGAGCAGTACTTC.

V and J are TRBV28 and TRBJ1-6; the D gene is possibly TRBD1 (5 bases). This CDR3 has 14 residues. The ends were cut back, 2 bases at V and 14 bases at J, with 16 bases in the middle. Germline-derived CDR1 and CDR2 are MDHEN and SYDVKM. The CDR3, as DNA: TGTGCCAGCAGTTTAAGGGACGGCATTCGGGCCCTCCACTTT. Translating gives CASSLRDGIRALHF. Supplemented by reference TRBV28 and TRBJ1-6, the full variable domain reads DVKVTQSSRYLVKRTGEKVFLECVQDMDHENMFWYRQDPGLGLRLIYFSYDVKMKEKGDIPEGYSVSREKKERFSLILESASTNQTSMYLCASSLRDGIRALHFGNGTRLTVT.

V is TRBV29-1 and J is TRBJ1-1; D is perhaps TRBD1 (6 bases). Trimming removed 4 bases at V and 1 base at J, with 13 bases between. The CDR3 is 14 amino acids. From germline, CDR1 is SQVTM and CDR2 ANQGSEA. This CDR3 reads CSVAYRGRNTEAFF. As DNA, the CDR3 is TGCAGCGTTGCTTACCGGGGGCGGAACACTGAAGCTTTCTTT.

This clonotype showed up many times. Here the CDR3 reads CASSEGTVISQETQYF. The CDR3 region has the DNA TGTGCCAGCAGTGAGGGAACGGTAATTAGCCAAGAGACCCAGTACTTC. This chain links TRBV4-2 with TRBJ2-5; tentatively, D is TRBD2 (5 bases). The CDR3 is made up of 16 amino acids. The V end lost 6 bases, the J end lost 1 base, and 18 bases lay between the germline ends. The germline V gene has CDR1 LGHNA and CDR2 YNFKEQ.